The rows below give T cell receptor beta chains drawn from one sample of a study of regulatory T cells in long-lasting Graves disease. One entry per CDR3 protein results from TCRdb running MiXCR on the multiplex PCR reads. The top ten clones hold approximately 12% of a sample with 400,000 to 500,000 distinct CDR3 sequences, about a sixth of them seen once. Separately, the same data were catalogued under a study of T cells in Graves' hyperthyroidism and ophthalmopathy.

The material sequenced was peripheral blood mononuclear cells (PBMCs), taken at new diagnosis, from a patient treated with antithyroid drugs. These receptors were obtained from a woman aged 25 to 39 with Graves disease. CDR3s include the opening cysteine and the closing phenylalanine or tryptophan. The order of the fields is D gene, V gene, clone size, J gene, CDR3 protein, CDR3 DNA. D genes are given only for firm matches. Some rows have no size entry. The others give once, few or many, or a class for an expanded clone.

d_call: -
v_call: TRBV5-1
clone_size: many
j_call: TRBJ1-1
cdr3_aa: CASSLVPGATEAFF
cdr3_nt: TGCGCCAGCAGCTTGGTTCCAGGGGCAACTGAAGCTTTCTTT

d_call: TRBD2
v_call: TRBV20-1
clone_size: many
j_call: TRBJ2-7
cdr3_aa: CSARNFAGGFYEQYF
cdr3_nt: TGCAGTGCTAGGAATTTCGCGGGAGGGTTTTACGAGCAGTACTTC

d_call: -
v_call: TRBV9
clone_size: few
j_call: TRBJ2-1
cdr3_aa: CASSVGGGYNEQFF
cdr3_nt: TGTGCCAGCAGCGTAGGGGGCGGGTACAATGAGCAGTTCTTC

d_call: -
v_call: TRBV5-1
clone_size: few
j_call: TRBJ1-1
cdr3_aa: CASSQRTQNTEAFF
cdr3_nt: TGCGCCAGCAGCCAGCGAACGCAGAACACTGAAGCTTTCTTT

d_call: TRBD1
v_call: TRBV7-9
clone_size: many
j_call: TRBJ2-7
cdr3_aa: CASSLTGVDEQYF
cdr3_nt: TGTGCCAGCAGCTTGACAGGGGTGGACGAGCAGTACTTC

d_call: -
v_call: TRBV2
clone_size: many
j_call: TRBJ1-5
cdr3_aa: CASSEPVNQPQHF
cdr3_nt: TGTGCCAGCAGTGAACCGGTTAATCAGCCCCAGCATTTT

d_call: TRBD1
v_call: TRBV2
clone_size: many
j_call: TRBJ1-1
cdr3_aa: CASSEQGARNTEAFF
cdr3_nt: TGTGCCAGCAGTGAACAGGGGGCGCGGAACACTGAAGCTTTCTTT

d_call: -
v_call: TRBV29-1
clone_size: few
j_call: TRBJ2-1
cdr3_aa: CSVGPQYNEQFF
cdr3_nt: TGCAGCGTTGGTCCGCAGTACAATGAGCAGTTCTTC

d_call: -
v_call: TRBV20-1
clone_size: -
j_call: TRBJ2-7
cdr3_aa: CSASGRGPSYEQYF
cdr3_nt: TGCAGTGCTAGCGGGCGGGGCCCTTCCTACGAGCAGTACTTC

d_call: -
v_call: TRBV3-1
clone_size: few
j_call: TRBJ1-1
cdr3_aa: CASTPGWDQLVYTEAFF
cdr3_nt: TGTGCCAGCACCCCAGGTTGGGACCAATTGGTGTACACTGAAGCTTTCTTT

d_call: -
v_call: TRBV2
clone_size: many
j_call: TRBJ1-1
cdr3_aa: CASRGRENTEAFF
cdr3_nt: TGTGCCAGCAGGGGGAGGGAGAACACTGAAGCTTTCTTT

d_call: TRBD2
v_call: TRBV7-2
clone_size: many
j_call: TRBJ2-3
cdr3_aa: CASRRLAEGGTQYF
cdr3_nt: TGTGCCAGCAGGCGACTAGCGGAGGGGGGTACGCAGTATTTT

d_call: -
v_call: TRBV28
clone_size: many
j_call: TRBJ2-5
cdr3_aa: CASSFGAIQETQYF
cdr3_nt: TGTGCCAGCAGTTTCGGGGCGATACAAGAGACCCAGTACTTC

d_call: -
v_call: TRBV28
clone_size: few
j_call: TRBJ1-1
cdr3_aa: CASTTPGTVNTEAFF
cdr3_nt: TGTGCCAGCACCACCCCCGGGACGGTGAACACTGAAGCTTTCTTT

d_call: TRBD1
v_call: TRBV6-5
clone_size: -
j_call: TRBJ1-2
cdr3_aa: CASSYSYRGGYGYTF
cdr3_nt: TGTGCCAGCAGTTACTCGTACAGGGGAGGCTATGGCTACACCTTC

d_call: -
v_call: TRBV4-1
clone_size: once
j_call: TRBJ1-5
cdr3_aa: CASSQDGGETVIQPQHF
cdr3_nt: TGCGCCAGCAGCCAAGATGGGGGGGAGACGGTGATTCAGCCCCAGCATTTT

d_call: -
v_call: TRBV28
clone_size: many
j_call: TRBJ2-7
cdr3_aa: CASSLWGRAPGAASSYEQYF
cdr3_nt: TGTGCCAGCAGTTTATGGGGGAGGGCCCCAGGGGCCGCAAGCTCCTACGAGCAGTACTTC

d_call: -
v_call: TRBV7-8
clone_size: -
j_call: TRBJ1-5
cdr3_aa: CASSGSGFSQPQHF
cdr3_nt: TGTGCCAGCAGCGGGTCAGGGTTTAGTCAGCCCCAGCATTTT

d_call: TRBD1
v_call: TRBV11-2
clone_size: many
j_call: TRBJ1-1
cdr3_aa: CASSPQGGTRAFF
cdr3_nt: TGTGCCAGCAGTCCTCAAGGGGGCACCAGGGCTTTCTTT

d_call: TRBD1
v_call: TRBV29-1
clone_size: few
j_call: TRBJ2-1
cdr3_aa: CSVGQKWSNNERFF
cdr3_nt: TGCAGCGTGGGACAGAAGTGGTCCAACAATGAGCGGTTCTTC

d_call: -
v_call: TRBV28
clone_size: many
j_call: TRBJ1-2
cdr3_aa: CASSGRANYGYTF
cdr3_nt: TGTGCCAGCAGTGGCAGGGCGAACTATGGCTACACCTTC

d_call: TRBD2
v_call: TRBV11-2
clone_size: -
j_call: TRBJ2-1
cdr3_aa: CASSFSSGSSEQFF
cdr3_nt: TGTGCCAGCAGCTTCTCTAGCGGGAGCAGTGAGCAGTTCTTC

d_call: -
v_call: TRBV7-9
clone_size: few
j_call: TRBJ2-1
cdr3_aa: CASSSGLARIRQFF
cdr3_nt: TGTGCCAGCAGCTCGGGACTCGCCCGTATTAGGCAGTTCTTC

d_call: -
v_call: TRBV7-3
clone_size: many
j_call: TRBJ2-2
cdr3_aa: CASSLGGHTGELFF
cdr3_nt: TGTGCCAGCAGCTTAGGGGGTCACACCGGGGAGCTGTTTTTT

d_call: -
v_call: TRBV12-3/TRBV12-4
clone_size: many
j_call: TRBJ2-3
cdr3_aa: CASSLGIVMTDTQYF
cdr3_nt: TGTGCCAGCAGTTTAGGAATCGTAATGACAGATACGCAGTATTTT

d_call: -
v_call: TRBV5-6
clone_size: -
j_call: TRBJ2-3
cdr3_aa: CASSPGTLRDTQYF
cdr3_nt: TGTGCCAGCAGTCCTGGTACACTCAGGGATACGCAGTATTTT

d_call: -
v_call: TRBV9
clone_size: many
j_call: TRBJ2-1
cdr3_aa: CASSVANAGEQFF
cdr3_nt: TGTGCCAGCAGCGTAGCAAACGCGGGAGAGCAGTTCTTC

d_call: -
v_call: TRBV30
clone_size: -
j_call: TRBJ2-1
cdr3_aa: CAWRGSTNEQFF
cdr3_nt: TGTGCCTGGAGGGGCAGCACCAATGAGCAGTTCTTC

d_call: TRBD2
v_call: TRBV28
clone_size: many
j_call: TRBJ2-1
cdr3_aa: CASKTSGYNEQFF
cdr3_nt: TGTGCCAGCAAGACTAGCGGCTACAATGAGCAGTTCTTC

d_call: TRBD2
v_call: TRBV7-3
clone_size: -
j_call: TRBJ2-4
cdr3_aa: CASSLEGGKDIQYF
cdr3_nt: TGTGCCAGCAGCTTAGAGGGAGGGAAGGACATTCAGTACTTC

d_call: -
v_call: TRBV5-6
clone_size: few
j_call: TRBJ1-1
cdr3_aa: CASSLALARATGNTEAFF
cdr3_nt: TGTGCCAGCAGCTTGGCTCTTGCCCGCGCGACAGGGAACACTGAAGCTTTCTTT

d_call: -
v_call: TRBV7-9
clone_size: few
j_call: TRBJ1-5
cdr3_aa: CASSLSVIGDQPQHF
cdr3_nt: TGTGCCAGCAGCTTATCCGTCATAGGGGATCAGCCCCAGCATTTT

d_call: -
v_call: TRBV14
clone_size: -
j_call: TRBJ2-1
cdr3_aa: CASSQNPGAYNEQFF
cdr3_nt: TGTGCCAGCAGCCAAAACCCCGGCGCCTACAATGAGCAGTTCTTC

d_call: -
v_call: TRBV20-1
clone_size: many
j_call: TRBJ2-7
cdr3_aa: CSAREEGYEQYF
cdr3_nt: TGCAGTGCTAGAGAGGAGGGATACGAGCAGTACTTC

d_call: -
v_call: TRBV6-1
clone_size: -
j_call: TRBJ1-6
cdr3_aa: CASNAGTGNSPLHF
cdr3_nt: TGTGCCAGCAATGCCGGGACTGGGAATTCACCCCTCCACTTT

d_call: -
v_call: TRBV10-3
clone_size: -
j_call: TRBJ1-5
cdr3_aa: CAISERGQPQHF
cdr3_nt: TGTGCCATCAGTGAACGTGGTCAGCCCCAGCATTTT

d_call: -
v_call: TRBV20-1
clone_size: -
j_call: TRBJ2-7
cdr3_aa: CSASPGTFMGEQYF
cdr3_nt: TGCAGTGCTAGTCCCGGGACGTTTATGGGGGAGCAGTACTTC

d_call: TRBD2
v_call: TRBV10-3
clone_size: -
j_call: TRBJ2-2
cdr3_aa: CAIKRLAGIGELFF
cdr3_nt: TGTGCCATCAAGAGACTAGCGGGAATCGGGGAGCTGTTTTTT

d_call: TRBD2
v_call: TRBV9
clone_size: few
j_call: TRBJ2-7
cdr3_aa: CASSVGGGGAGGIEQYF
cdr3_nt: TGTGCCAGCAGCGTAGGGGGAGGAGGAGCGGGAGGAATCGAGCAGTACTTC

d_call: TRBD1
v_call: TRBV3-1
clone_size: -
j_call: TRBJ1-2
cdr3_aa: CASSHQQGEVYGYTF
cdr3_nt: TGTGCCAGCAGCCATCAACAGGGGGAAGTCTATGGCTACACCTTC

d_call: -
v_call: TRBV27
clone_size: -
j_call: TRBJ1-1
cdr3_aa: CASSLEGQGNTEAFF
cdr3_nt: TGTGCCAGCAGTTTAGAAGGCCAGGGGAACACTGAAGCTTTCTTT

d_call: -
v_call: TRBV24-1
clone_size: -
j_call: TRBJ2-1
cdr3_aa: CATSDPRSNEQFF
cdr3_nt: TGTGCCACCAGTGATCCGCGGTCTAATGAGCAGTTCTTC

d_call: TRBD2
v_call: TRBV29-1
clone_size: few
j_call: TRBJ2-7
cdr3_aa: CSVRTSGSYEQYF
cdr3_nt: TGCAGCGTACGGACTAGCGGTTCCTACGAGCAGTACTTC

d_call: TRBD2
v_call: TRBV24-1
clone_size: once
j_call: TRBJ2-2
cdr3_aa: CATSGERGTNTGELFF
cdr3_nt: TGTGCCACCAGTGGGGAGCGGGGGACTAACACCGGGGAGCTGTTTTTT

d_call: -
v_call: TRBV25-1
clone_size: many
j_call: TRBJ2-1
cdr3_aa: CASSEMPFSHEQFF
cdr3_nt: TGTGCCAGCAGTGAGATGCCATTTAGCCATGAGCAGTTCTTC

d_call: TRBD2
v_call: TRBV12-3/TRBV12-4
clone_size: many
j_call: TRBJ2-3
cdr3_aa: CASSLAGGPRDTQYF
cdr3_nt: TGTGCCAGCAGCCTAGCGGGAGGGCCGCGTGATACGCAGTATTTT

d_call: TRBD2
v_call: TRBV18
clone_size: few
j_call: TRBJ2-2
cdr3_aa: CASSPGLAGQTMTDPGELFF
cdr3_nt: TGTGCCAGCTCACCCGGACTAGCGGGACAGACTATGACCGACCCCGGGGAGCTGTTTTTT

d_call: -
v_call: TRBV11-2
clone_size: few
j_call: TRBJ2-5
cdr3_aa: CASSRWGGAGKLLKETQYF
cdr3_nt: TGTGCCAGCAGCCGGTGGGGGGGCGCGGGCAAATTATTGAAAGAGACCCAGTACTTC

d_call: -
v_call: TRBV10-3
clone_size: many
j_call: TRBJ2-1
cdr3_aa: CAISTTGNEQFF
cdr3_nt: TGTGCCATCAGTACGACAGGCAATGAGCAGTTCTTC

d_call: TRBD1
v_call: TRBV16
clone_size: -
j_call: TRBJ2-7
cdr3_aa: CASSLGGTGFVYEQYF
cdr3_nt: TGTGCCAGCAGCCTAGGCGGGACAGGTTTCGTCTACGAGCAGTACTTC

d_call: TRBD2
v_call: TRBV7-8
clone_size: few
j_call: TRBJ2-1
cdr3_aa: CASSMGLAGSSYNEQFF
cdr3_nt: TGTGCCAGCAGCATGGGACTAGCGGGGAGCTCCTACAATGAGCAGTTCTTC

d_call: -
v_call: TRBV11-2
clone_size: many
j_call: TRBJ1-6
cdr3_aa: CASSLGVGRGRSPLHF
cdr3_nt: TGTGCCAGCAGCTTAGGTGTTGGCAGGGGAAGGTCACCCCTCCACTTT

d_call: TRBD1
v_call: TRBV28
clone_size: many
j_call: TRBJ2-7
cdr3_aa: CASTPPGQLFYEQYF
cdr3_nt: TGTGCCAGCACCCCACCGGGACAGCTCTTTTACGAGCAGTACTTC

d_call: -
v_call: TRBV9
clone_size: few
j_call: TRBJ2-6
cdr3_aa: CASSVAAVPGANVLTF
cdr3_nt: TGTGCCAGCAGCGTAGCTGCGGTTCCTGGGGCCAACGTCCTGACTTTC

d_call: -
v_call: TRBV28
clone_size: -
j_call: TRBJ1-2
cdr3_aa: CASSPLTEINYGYTF
cdr3_nt: TGTGCCAGCAGCCCGCTGACAGAAATTAACTATGGCTACACCTTC

d_call: TRBD2
v_call: TRBV20-1
clone_size: many
j_call: TRBJ2-3
cdr3_aa: CSEGLAGPQTQYF
cdr3_nt: TGCAGCGAAGGACTAGCGGGGCCCCAAACACAGTATTTT

d_call: TRBD2
v_call: TRBV11-2
clone_size: few
j_call: TRBJ2-1
cdr3_aa: CASSRGGLAAANEQFF
cdr3_nt: TGTGCCAGCAGCCGTGGAGGACTAGCGGCAGCCAATGAGCAGTTCTTC

d_call: -
v_call: TRBV7-9
clone_size: -
j_call: TRBJ1-3
cdr3_aa: CASNLGSGNTIYF
cdr3_nt: TGTGCCAGCAACCTGGGATCTGGAAACACCATATATTTT

d_call: TRBD1
v_call: TRBV20-1
clone_size: few
j_call: TRBJ1-5
cdr3_aa: CSARDRGRYISNQPQHF
cdr3_nt: TGCAGTGCGAGAGACAGGGGGAGATATATCAGCAATCAGCCCCAGCATTTT